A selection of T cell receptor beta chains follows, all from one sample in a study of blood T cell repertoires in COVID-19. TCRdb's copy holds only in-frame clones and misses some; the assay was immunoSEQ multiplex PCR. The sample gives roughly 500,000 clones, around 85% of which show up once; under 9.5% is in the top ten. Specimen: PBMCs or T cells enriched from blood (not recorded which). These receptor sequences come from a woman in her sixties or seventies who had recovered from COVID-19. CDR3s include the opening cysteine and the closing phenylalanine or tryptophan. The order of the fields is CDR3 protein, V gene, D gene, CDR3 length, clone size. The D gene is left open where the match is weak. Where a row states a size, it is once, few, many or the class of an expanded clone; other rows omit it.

CASSLELLNYGYTF TRBV7-2 NA 14 NA
CASRTGLGIAFF TRBV6-1 NA 12 NA
CASSAGGQGSTPLHF TRBV9 TRBD1 15 once
CASTVAEPYEQYF TRBV10-2 NA 13 NA
CAAGRVSTEAFF TRBV30 NA 12 NA
CASSEQGASGANVLTF TRBV6-1 TRBD1 16 NA
CASKTAGGGTGELFF TRBV19 TRBD2 15 NA
CASKGTGGGYGYTF TRBV5-1 TRBD1 14 NA
CASRRTGGDYEQYF TRBV19 TRBD1 14 NA
CASSHEQNTEAFF TRBV4-2 NA 13 NA
CASSPGQGANTGELFF TRBV18 TRBD1 16 NA
CASSEASPNQPQHF TRBV6-1 NA 14 NA
CASRGQNSYEQYF TRBV6-5 NA 13 NA
CASSYSGQPTYGYTF TRBV6-5 TRBD1 15 NA
CASSSNRSPSGETQYF TRBV5-6 NA 16 once
CASSTVGAPEAFF TRBV5-4 NA 13 NA
CATSGGTAANYGYTF TRBV24-1 TRBD1 15 few
CAWKEGNTGELFF TRBV30 NA 13 NA
CASTKGVGAGADTQYF TRBV9 TRBD2 16 NA
CASSEKNSWTGVTGELFF TRBV10-1 TRBD1 18 NA
CASSQGKGARGPQHF TRBV11-2 TRBD1 15 NA
CASSGSGGIDTQYF TRBV5-1 TRBD2 14 NA
CASSLPSGRQPQHF TRBV28 NA 14 NA
CASRGDGGKLFF TRBV12-3/TRBV12-4 NA 12 NA
CASSQGLARHQETQYF TRBV4-1 TRBD2 16 NA
CASSTGPGGAGEAFF TRBV11-3 TRBD1 15 NA
CASSYGQGGPDTQYF TRBV7-9 TRBD1 15 NA
CASSFSGTDYGYTF TRBV5-5 TRBD1 14 NA
CASSRLSGELFF TRBV3-1/TRBV3-2 NA 12 NA
CASSQLQGFTGELFF TRBV5-1 NA 15 once
CASSSFPPTSGYNEQFF TRBV27 TRBD2 17 few
CASSLPEIQETQYF TRBV5-1 NA 14 once
CASRESSGNTIYF TRBV7-9 NA 13 NA
CASSFSGNTIYF TRBV7-9 NA 12 NA
CSVETNPGREAFF TRBV29-1 NA 13 NA
CAWSEQVDQPQHF TRBV30 NA 13 NA
CASSISWGGPASNQPQHF TRBV19 NA 18 NA
CASSLDREEDTQYF TRBV11-3 NA 14 NA
CASSQGQGSNQPQHF TRBV4-2 TRBD1 15 few
CASSETGTSDEQFF TRBV3-1/TRBV3-2 TRBD2 14 NA
CASKAREGLGNTEAFF TRBV19 NA 16 NA
CASGLVVGGASTQYF TRBV12-5 TRBD2 15 NA
CASSGQGVMEQFF TRBV2 TRBD1 13 NA
CASSSQGVGEQYF TRBV2 TRBD1 13 NA
CASSVYFGQGSTDTQYF TRBV6-1 TRBD1 17 NA
CASRPDTTDTQYF TRBV3-1/TRBV3-2 NA 13 once
CASSQGAGSGNTIYF TRBV6-5 TRBD1 15 NA
CASSRGQGDYNEQFF TRBV7-9 TRBD1 15 NA
CASSHNGVSYEQYF TRBV5-1 NA 14 NA
CAISESGQLTPLHF TRBV10-3 NA 14 NA
CATSRDLAGFSNQPQHF TRBV15 NA 17 NA